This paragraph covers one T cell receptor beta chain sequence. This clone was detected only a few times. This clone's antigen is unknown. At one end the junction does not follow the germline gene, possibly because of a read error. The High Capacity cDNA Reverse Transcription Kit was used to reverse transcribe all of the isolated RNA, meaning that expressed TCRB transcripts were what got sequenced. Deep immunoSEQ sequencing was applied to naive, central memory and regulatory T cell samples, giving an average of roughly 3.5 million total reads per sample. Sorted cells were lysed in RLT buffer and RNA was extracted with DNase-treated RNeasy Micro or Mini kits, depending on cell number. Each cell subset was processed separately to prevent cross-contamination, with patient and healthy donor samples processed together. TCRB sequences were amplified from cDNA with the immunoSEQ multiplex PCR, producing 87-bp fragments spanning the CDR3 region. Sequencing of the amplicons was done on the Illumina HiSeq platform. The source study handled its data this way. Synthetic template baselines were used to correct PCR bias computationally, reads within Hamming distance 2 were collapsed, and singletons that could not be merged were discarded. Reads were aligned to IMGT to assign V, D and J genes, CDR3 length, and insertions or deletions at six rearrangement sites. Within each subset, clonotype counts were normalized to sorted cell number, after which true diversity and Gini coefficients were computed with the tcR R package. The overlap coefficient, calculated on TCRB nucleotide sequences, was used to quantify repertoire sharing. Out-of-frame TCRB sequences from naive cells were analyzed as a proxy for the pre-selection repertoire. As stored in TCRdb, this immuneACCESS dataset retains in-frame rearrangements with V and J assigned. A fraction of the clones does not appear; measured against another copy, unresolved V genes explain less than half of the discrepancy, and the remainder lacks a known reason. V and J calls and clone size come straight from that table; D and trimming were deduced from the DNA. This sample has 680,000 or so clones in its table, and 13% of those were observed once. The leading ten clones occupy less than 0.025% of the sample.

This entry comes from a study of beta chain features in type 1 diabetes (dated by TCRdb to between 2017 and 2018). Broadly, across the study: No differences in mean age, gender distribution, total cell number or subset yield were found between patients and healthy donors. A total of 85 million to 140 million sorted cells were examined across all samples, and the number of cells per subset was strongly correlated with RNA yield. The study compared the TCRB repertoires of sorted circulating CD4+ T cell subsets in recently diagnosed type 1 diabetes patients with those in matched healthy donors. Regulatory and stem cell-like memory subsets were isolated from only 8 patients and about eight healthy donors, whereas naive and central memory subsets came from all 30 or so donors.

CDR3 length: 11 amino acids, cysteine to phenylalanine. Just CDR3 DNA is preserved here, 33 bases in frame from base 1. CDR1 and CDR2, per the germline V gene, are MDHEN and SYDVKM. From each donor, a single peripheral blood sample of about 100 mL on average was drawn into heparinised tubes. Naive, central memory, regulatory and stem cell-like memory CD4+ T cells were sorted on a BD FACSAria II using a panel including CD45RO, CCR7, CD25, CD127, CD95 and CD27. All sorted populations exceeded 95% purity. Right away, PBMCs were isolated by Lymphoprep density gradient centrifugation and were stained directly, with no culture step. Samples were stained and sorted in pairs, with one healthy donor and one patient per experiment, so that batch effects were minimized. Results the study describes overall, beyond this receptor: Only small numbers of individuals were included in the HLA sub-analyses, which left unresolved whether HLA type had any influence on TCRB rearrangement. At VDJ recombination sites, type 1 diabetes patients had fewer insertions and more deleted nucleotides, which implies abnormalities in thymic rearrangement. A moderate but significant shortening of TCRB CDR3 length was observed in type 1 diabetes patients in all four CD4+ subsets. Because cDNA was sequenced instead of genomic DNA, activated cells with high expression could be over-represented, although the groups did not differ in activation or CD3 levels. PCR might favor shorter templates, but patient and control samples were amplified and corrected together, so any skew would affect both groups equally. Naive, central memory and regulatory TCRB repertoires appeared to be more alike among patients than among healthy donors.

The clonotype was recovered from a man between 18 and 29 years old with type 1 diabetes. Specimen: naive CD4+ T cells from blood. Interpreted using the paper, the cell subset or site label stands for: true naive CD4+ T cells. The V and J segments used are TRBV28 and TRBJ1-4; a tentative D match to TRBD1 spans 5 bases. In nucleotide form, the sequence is TGTGCTAGCAGGGTATCTGAAAAACTGTTTTTT. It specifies CASRVSEKLFF.